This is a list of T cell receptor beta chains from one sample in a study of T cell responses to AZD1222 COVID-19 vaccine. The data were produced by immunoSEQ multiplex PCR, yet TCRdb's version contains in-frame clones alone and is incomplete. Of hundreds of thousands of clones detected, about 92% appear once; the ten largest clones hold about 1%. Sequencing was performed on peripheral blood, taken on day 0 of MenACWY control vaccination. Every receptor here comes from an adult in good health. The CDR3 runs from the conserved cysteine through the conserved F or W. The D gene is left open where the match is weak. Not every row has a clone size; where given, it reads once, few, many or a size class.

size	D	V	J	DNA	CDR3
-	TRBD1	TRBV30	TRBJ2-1	TGTGCCTGGACCGGGTGGGGACAGGGTAGCAACAATGAGCAGTTCTTC	CAWTGWGQGSNNEQFF
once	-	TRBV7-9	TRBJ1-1	TGTGCCAGCAGCTGGTCAGGGACCACTGAAGCTTTCTTT	CASSWSGTTEAFF
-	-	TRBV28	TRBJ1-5	TGTGCCAGCAGTTCAGGACAGACCAATCAGCCCCAGCATTTT	CASSSGQTNQPQHF
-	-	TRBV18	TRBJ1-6	TGTGCCAGCTCACCCACCTCCAATTCACCCCTCCACTTT	CASSPTSNSPLHF
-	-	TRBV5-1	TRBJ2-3	TGCGCCAGCAGCTTGGAAGATACGCAGTATTTT	CASSLEDTQYF
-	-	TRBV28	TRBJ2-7	TGTGCCAGCAGTTTATTCAGGGCCCATAGCGGGCAGTACTTC	CASSLFRAHSGQYF
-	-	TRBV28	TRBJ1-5	TGTGCCAGCAAAGGTCTCGGATTTAGCAATCAGCCCCAGCATTTT	CASKGLGFSNQPQHF
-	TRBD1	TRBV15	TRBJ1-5	TGTGCCACCAGCAGAGATATTACAGGGGGCCAGCCCCAGCATTTT	CATSRDITGGQPQHF
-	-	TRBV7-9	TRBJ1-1	TGTGCCAGCAGCCACGCCTCCACGGTGACTGAAGCTTTCTTT	CASSHASTVTEAFF
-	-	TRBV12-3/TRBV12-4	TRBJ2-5	TGTGCCAGCAGTTTAGGGGTTCCGGAGACCCAGTACTTC	CASSLGVPETQYF
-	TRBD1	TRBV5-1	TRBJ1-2	TGCGCCAGCAGCCCGACAGGGTTTAACTATGGCTACACCTTC	CASSPTGFNYGYTF
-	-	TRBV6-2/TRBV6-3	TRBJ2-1	TGTGCCAGCAGCCTGACAGGATCCTCCTACAATGAGCAGTTCTTC	CASSLTGSSYNEQFF
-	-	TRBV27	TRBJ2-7	TGTGCCAGCAGTTCACCCCGAGACTACGAGCAGTACTTC	CASSSPRDYEQYF
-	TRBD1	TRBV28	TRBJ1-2	TGTGCCAGCAGTCCGGGACAGGGAGCTCATGGCTACACCTTC	CASSPGQGAHGYTF
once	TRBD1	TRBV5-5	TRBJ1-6	TGTGCCAGCAACGGACAGGCGAACTCCTATAATTCACCCCTCCACTTT	CASNGQANSYNSPLHF
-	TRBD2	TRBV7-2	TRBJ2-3	TGTGCCAGCGTACTAGGACTAGCGGGGGCAGATACGCAGTATTTT	CASVLGLAGADTQYF
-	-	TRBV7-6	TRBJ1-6	TGTGCCAGCAGCGACCAAGACAGGAATAATTCACCCCTCCACTTT	CASSDQDRNNSPLHF
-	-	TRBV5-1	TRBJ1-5	TGCGCCAGCAGCCAAGGACTGAATAGCAATCAGCCCCAGCATTTT	CASSQGLNSNQPQHF
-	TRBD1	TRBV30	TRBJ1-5	TGTGCCTGCGGGACAGGGGGCAGGACCCAGCATTTT	CACGTGGRTQHF
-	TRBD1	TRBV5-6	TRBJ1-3	TGTGCCAGCAGCCATCCGGGACAGGGAAACACCATATATTTT	CASSHPGQGNTIYF
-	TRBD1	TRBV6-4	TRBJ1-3	TGTGCCAGCAGTCCAGGGGGAACCGGAAACACCATATATTTT	CASSPGGTGNTIYF
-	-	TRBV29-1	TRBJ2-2	TGCAGCGTCGGACAGTACACCGGGGAGCTGTTTTTT	CSVGQYTGELFF
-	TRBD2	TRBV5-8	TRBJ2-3	TGTGCCAGCAGCGCGGGGGGGCCGGCCAATACGCAGTATTTT	CASSAGGPANTQYF
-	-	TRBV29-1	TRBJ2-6	TGCAGCGTTGCGGTCGGCAGCTCTGGGGCCAACGTCCTGACTTTC	CSVAVGSSGANVLTF
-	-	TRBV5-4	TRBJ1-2	TGTGCCAGCAGTCCTACACTTCCGGGGGAAGGCTACACCTTC	CASSPTLPGEGYTF
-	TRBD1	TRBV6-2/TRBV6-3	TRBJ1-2	TGTGCCAGCAGTTACGGCTCAGGGGGAAGGGCTGGAGGCTACACCTTC	CASSYGSGGRAGGYTF
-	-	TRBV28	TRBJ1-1	TGTGCCAGCAGTTCCCCCCGGGGGGGAGACACTGAAGCTTTCTTT	CASSSPRGGDTEAFF
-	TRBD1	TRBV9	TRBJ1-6	TGTGCCAGCAGTAGACAGGGGGCGAATAATTCACCCCTCCACTTT	CASSRQGANNSPLHF
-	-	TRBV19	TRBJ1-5	TGTGCCACTCGAAACCCGGGGGGGCGGCAGCCCCAGCATTTT	CATRNPGGRQPQHF
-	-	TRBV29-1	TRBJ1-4	TGCAGCGTCGGAACTAAGGACTTGGCATCCGAAAAACTGTTTTTT	CSVGTKDLASEKLFF
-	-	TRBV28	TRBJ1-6	TGTGCCAGCAGCCTTTACCATTCTAATTCACCCCTCCACTTT	CASSLYHSNSPLHF
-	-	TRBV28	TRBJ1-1	TGTGCCAGCAGTGCGGCGGGGGGGACTGAAGCTTTCTTT	CASSAAGGTEAFF
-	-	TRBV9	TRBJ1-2	TGTGCCAGCAGCGTAGACGGGGTCGGGGGCTACACCTTC	CASSVDGVGGYTF